This is a list of T cell receptor beta chains from one sample in a study of PD-L1 blockade in urothelial cancer. The repertoire was sequenced with immunoSEQ multiplex PCR; TCRdb's copy has only in-frame clones and lacks some. This table holds about 110,000 clones, approximately 85% found once. Here the sequenced sample was PBMCs, taken around atezolizumab (anti-PD-L1) treatment. Receptors were obtained from a man aged 50 to 59 with urothelial cancer. The CDR3 runs from the conserved cysteine through the conserved F or W. Each record gives: J gene, V gene, CDR3 protein.

j_call: TRBJ2-2; v_call: TRBV7-6; cdr3_aa: CASSLNHGVANTGELFF
j_call: TRBJ1-1; v_call: TRBV19; cdr3_aa: CASSRRRTEAFF
j_call: TRBJ2-7; v_call: TRBV4-1; cdr3_aa: CASSQDEALTYEQYF
j_call: TRBJ2-1; v_call: TRBV19; cdr3_aa: CASSRTSGSQNEQFF
j_call: TRBJ2-1; v_call: TRBV2; cdr3_aa: CASRGGGEQFF
j_call: TRBJ2-5; v_call: TRBV5-4; cdr3_aa: CASSFKLQETQYF
j_call: TRBJ2-5; v_call: TRBV18; cdr3_aa: CASRAPVSPQETQYF
j_call: TRBJ2-2; v_call: TRBV9; cdr3_aa: CASSDGTSGEGGELFF
j_call: TRBJ2-5; v_call: TRBV7-9; cdr3_aa: CASSLSHRKGETQYF
j_call: TRBJ2-7; v_call: TRBV28; cdr3_aa: CASSPFGAGQSSYEQYF
j_call: TRBJ2-7; v_call: TRBV2; cdr3_aa: CASSASGTGVIGQYF
j_call: TRBJ1-2; v_call: TRBV19; cdr3_aa: CASIRTGNYGYTF
j_call: TRBJ2-5; v_call: TRBV7-9; cdr3_aa: CASSLASGQETQYF
j_call: TRBJ2-1; v_call: TRBV4-1; cdr3_aa: CASSQEEEGTYNEQFF
j_call: TRBJ1-5; v_call: TRBV9; cdr3_aa: CASSPGSTGGTQPQHF
j_call: TRBJ1-4; v_call: TRBV5-1; cdr3_aa: CASSLAAGSNEKLFF